The 8 T cell receptor beta chains given below trace back to one sample, sequenced in a study of T and B cells in COVID-19 patients. TRB rearrangements were amplified by multiplex PCR with BIOMED2 TRB-A/B primers. MiXCR was run by TCRdb on the multiplex PCR reads, yielding one entry per CDR3 protein. The sample shows 8,000 to 9,500 distinct CDR3 sequences, 20% to 30% of them seen only once. TRB was amplified from about 260-540 ng of blood genomic DNA. The sample taken for sequencing was blood. These receptors were obtained from a human donor who had recovered from COVID-19.

This clonotype turned up a few times. This rearrangement joins TRBV7-6 to TRBJ2-7; 14 nucleotides match TRBD2. The ends lost 5 bases at V and 7 bases at J; junction bases unmatched: 7. Germline assignment: CDR1 SGHVS and CDR2 FNYEAQ. The length of the CDR3 is 15 residues. The CDR3: CASSLGTSGSLEQYF. The CDR3 DNA is TGTGCCAGCAGCCTAGGGACTAGCGGGAGCTTAGAGCAGTACTTC.

This clonotype was observed many times. This chain connects TRBV18 to TRBJ1-3; tentative D call: TRBD1 (5 bases). The germline gives CDR1 KGHSH, CDR2 LQKENI. CDR3 length equals 16 residues. Trimming left V 0 bases short and J 0 bases short, with 9 bases between. CDR3 in amino acids: CASSPPARVSGNTIYF. DNA of the CDR3: TGTGCCAGCTCACCACCAGCCAGGGTCTCTGGAAACACCATATATTTT.

This clonotype was seen many times. This chain uses TRBV18 with TRBJ1-2; no reliable D call. Germline-derived CDR1 and CDR2 are KGHSH and LQKENI. This CDR3 comprises 17 residues. The V gene lost 3 bases and the J gene lost 2 bases, with 19 bases spanning the gap. The CDR3 loop is CASSPLGQSPLNYGYTF. The CDR3 DNA reads as TGTGCCAGCTCACCCCTCGGGCAGAGTCCCCTCAACTATGGCTACACCTTC. The full variable domain, completed using reference TRBV18 and TRBJ1-2, is NAGVMQNPRHLVRRRGQEARLRCSPMKGHSHVYWYRQLPEEGLKFMVYLQKENIIDESGMPKERFSAEFPKEGPSILRIQQVVRGDSAAYFCASSPLGQSPLNYGYTFGSGTRLTVV.

V and J are TRBV19 and TRBJ2-3; 11 bases are a match to TRBD2. With V trimmed by 4 bases and J by 5 bases, 2 bases remained unmatched. Germline loops: CDR1 LNHDA, CDR2 SQIVND (reference sequence). This CDR3 has 14 residues. CDR3 sequence reads: CASSSGLAGDTQYF. CDR3 in DNA: TGTGCCAGTAGTAGCGGACTAGCGGGAGATACGCAGTATTTT.

This clonotype is labeled medium-sized (0.01 to 0.1%). Written as DNA, the CDR3 is TGTGCCAGCTCGCGGGGCGGGAAACGCACAGATACGCAGTATTTT. Amino acids: CASSRGGKRTDTQYF. The J gene is TRBJ2-3, the V gene TRBV6-2 or TRBV6-3, with D possibly matching TRBD2 (6 bases). CDR1 is MNHEY and CDR2 is SVGEGT in the germline V gene. The CDR3 extends over 15 amino acids. Trimming took 8 bases from V and 1 from J, leaving 16 bases between them.

The chain links TRBV10-3 to TRBJ1-2; no reliable D call. The germline V and J ends were trimmed by 10 bases and 0 bases, with 12 bases remaining between them. Germline V lookup: CDR1 ENHRY, CDR2 SYGVKD. This CDR3 region has 13 residues. CDR3 amino acids: CATRNGPNYGYTF. CDR3 nucleotides: TGTGCCACCAGGAATGGGCCTAACTATGGCTACACCTTC.

The rearrangement joins TRBV28 to TRBJ1-2; 7 nucleotides align to TRBD1. The germline V gene has CDR1 MDHEN and CDR2 SYDVKM. V trimming: 5 bases; J trimming: 7 bases; junction bases outside the gene matches: 4. This CDR3 contains 12 residues. Here the CDR3 reads CASSKYRGGYTF. CDR3 DNA sequence: TGTGCCAGCAGTAAATACAGGGGTGGCTACACCTTC.

This clonotype has a handful of counts. Here the CDR3 DNA reads TGTGCCAGCAGCTTCAGCCTAGATAGCAAATACGAGCAGTACTTC. It specifies CASSFSLDSKYEQYF. This sequence joins TRBV11-2 and TRBJ2-7; D unresolved. There are 15 residues in the CDR3. Trimming removed 3 bases from V and 4 bases from J, with 16 bases in between. Germline loops: CDR1 SGHAT, CDR2 FQNNGV.